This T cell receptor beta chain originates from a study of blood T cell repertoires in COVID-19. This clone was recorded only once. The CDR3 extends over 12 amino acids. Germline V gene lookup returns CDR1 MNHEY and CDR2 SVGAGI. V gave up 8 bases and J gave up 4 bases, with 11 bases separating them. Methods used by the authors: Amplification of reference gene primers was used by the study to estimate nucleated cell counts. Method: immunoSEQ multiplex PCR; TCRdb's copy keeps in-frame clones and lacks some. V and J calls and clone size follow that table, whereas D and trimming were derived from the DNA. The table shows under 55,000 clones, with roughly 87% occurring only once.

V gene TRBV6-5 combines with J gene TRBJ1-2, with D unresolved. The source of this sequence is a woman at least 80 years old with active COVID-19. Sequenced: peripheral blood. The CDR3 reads CASGPRIYGYTF. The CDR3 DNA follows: TGTGCCAGCGGGCCACGGATCTATGGCTACACCTTC.